The sample holds a few counts of the clone carrying this TCR beta chain. What it binds is not known. TCRdb reanalysed the 5' RACE reads using MiXCR and keeps one entry per CDR3 protein. Of over 110,000 distinct CDR3 sequences detected, 7% to 9% appear once; the ten largest clones hold approximately 7%. Germline CDR1 reads MNHEY; CDR2 reads SVGEGT. The CDR3 is 18 residues long. Between the trimmed V and J ends, which lost 4 bases and 6 bases, there was a span of 22 bases. This entry is derived from a study of CD8 T cells in ankylosing spondylitis. General study findings and limits: Enrichment of disease-linked clones was reportedly significant in matched ankylosing spondylitis synovial fluid.

The sequencing sample was made of synovial fluid, either unsorted or a sorted T cell fraction (not recorded which). The chain uses TRBV6-2 or TRBV6-3 and TRBJ1-6; weak D call: TRBD1 (5 bases). This clonotype was sampled from a male donor with ankylosing spondylitis. CDR3 nucleotides: TGTGCCAGCAGTTCCGACCCCCGACAGAAAGAACCTAATTCACCCCTCCACTTT. Translating gives CASSSDPRQKEPNSPLHF.